The 4 T cell receptor beta chains listed next were all sequenced from one sample in a study of blood T cell repertoires in COVID-19. Measured with immunoSEQ multiplex PCR; TCRdb has only the in-frame clones, and not every one. Counted here are 63,000 or so clones, 80% to 90% occurring once; the ten biggest clones make up 10% to 15%. The source material was peripheral blood. These receptors were collected from a human donor in a cohort sampled during active COVID-19.

The chain carries TRBV4-2 and TRBJ2-2; the match to TRBD2 covers 13 bases. Looked up from germline, CDR1 is LGHNA and CDR2 is YNFKEQ. With V trimmed by 4 bases and J by 4 bases, 6 bases remained unmatched. The CDR3 totals 17 residues. The CDR3 sequence is CASSPRLAGGLTGELFF. For the CDR3, the DNA is TGTGCCAGCAGCCCGCGACTAGCGGGGGGTCTCACCGGGGAGCTGTTTTTT.

The J gene is TRBJ1-2, the V gene TRBV5-6; the D gene is possibly TRBD1 (6 bases). The CDR3 is made up of 13 amino acids. V shed 4 bases and J shed 2 bases, with 9 bases lying between them. CDR1 is SGHDT, CDR2 YYEEEE, per germline. The CDR3 region is CASSPTGNYGYTF. The CDR3, as DNA: TGTGCCAGCAGCCCCACAGGGAACTATGGCTACACCTTC.

V usage is TRBV18 and J usage is TRBJ1-1; D is possibly TRBD1 (6 bases). Germline values: CDR1 KGHSH, CDR2 LQKENI. V lost 5 bases, J lost 0 bases, and 10 bases lay in between. This CDR3 spans 14 amino acids. In nucleotides, the CDR3 is TGTGCCAGCTCAGCCGGGACATTGAACACTGAAGCTTTCTTT. Translation gives CASSAGTLNTEAFF.

This sequence joins TRBV5-1 and TRBJ2-3; D is unresolved. The CDR3 sequence is 17 residues long. Trimming shortened V by 1 base and J by 0 bases, and 15 bases separated the two germline ends. Germline CDR1 and CDR2: SGHRS and YFSETQ. The chain's CDR3 is CASSLRSESVSTDTQYF. The CDR3, as DNA: TGCGCCAGCAGCTTGCGCTCGGAGTCTGTTAGCACAGATACGCAGTATTTT.